The rows below give T cell receptor beta chains drawn from one sample of a study of blood T cell repertoires in COVID-19. Sequenced by immunoSEQ multiplex PCR; TCRdb stores in-frame clones only, minus some. The sample carries about 260,000 clones, around 87% recorded once. Sequenced material: peripheral blood. The receptors originated from a woman aged 45-65 years who had recovered from COVID-19. CDR3s include the opening cysteine and the closing phenylalanine or tryptophan. D genes are given only for firm matches. Not all rows give a size; the values are once, few, many and, for expanded clones, a class.

j_call cdr3_length d_call v_call clone_size cdr3_nt cdr3_aa
TRBJ1-5 15 TRBD1 TRBV2 NA TGTGCCAGCAGGGCCCAGGGGGGTAGCAATCAGCCCCAGCATTTT CASRAQGGSNQPQHF
TRBJ2-5 14 TRBD1 TRBV5-5 NA TGTGCCAGCAGCTGGGCTACAGGGGATGAGACCCAGTACTTC CASSWATGDETQYF
TRBJ1-1 16 NA TRBV6-5 few TGTGCCAGCAGTTACCTTAGGACAGCAAAAGGCACTGAAGCTTTCTTT CASSYLRTAKGTEAFF
TRBJ2-2 15 NA TRBV20-1 NA TGCAGTGCTAGTAACCCAGGGGTTTACACCGGGGAGCTGTTTTTT CSASNPGVYTGELFF
TRBJ2-3 17 NA TRBV5-1 NA TGCGCCAGCAGCTTGAGGGGGTTGACGGAAAACACAGATACGCAGTATTTT CASSLRGLTENTDTQYF
TRBJ2-1 18 TRBD2 TRBV5-1 NA TGCGCCAGCAGCTTCGGACTAGCGGGGACAAATTACAACAATGAGCAGTTCTTC CASSFGLAGTNYNNEQFF
TRBJ2-3 11 NA TRBV24-1 NA TGTGCCACCAGTGATCAGGATACGCAGTATTTT CATSDQDTQYF
TRBJ2-3 11 NA TRBV12-3/TRBV12-4 NA TGTGCCAGCAGTCAAACAGATACGCAGTATTTT CASSQTDTQYF
TRBJ1-2 15 NA TRBV7-2 NA TGTGCCAGCAGCCCGCGCATGGTGCCGTACTATGGCTACACCTTC CASSPRMVPYYGYTF
TRBJ2-7 13 TRBD1 TRBV27 NA TGTGCCAGCAGTAGCAGGGGGTCCTACGAGCAGTACTTC CASSSRGSYEQYF